This entry is about one T cell receptor (beta chain). Its cognate antigen has yet to be identified. Base qualities are not provided; no much larger clone lies one nucleotide away. CDR1 and CDR2 are read off the germline V gene (reference sequence) as LNHNV and YYDKDF. The CDR3 spans 13 residues, from the cysteine through the phenylalanine. Just the 39-base CDR3 DNA is kept, in frame starting at base 1. V loses 0 bases of germline sequence and J loses 1 base, and the interval between the two ends is 3 bases. These data come from a study of control samples from healthy donors and cancer patients (dated by TCRdb to 2018 to 2020). Preparation of the library involved the immunoSEQ multiplex PCR assay. Held by TCRdb, this immuneACCESS table contains in-frame sequences only and omits some clones. Under half of the omission traces to an unresolved V gene where checked; the cause of the rest is unknown. A total of 390,000 or so clones appear in this sample, around 90% of them only once. More than 6% of the sample is taken by the ten largest.

The chain uses TRBV15 and TRBJ2-5, with the D gene uncertain. Sequencing was performed on PBMCs. The sequence came from a man aged 40-55 years with head and neck cancer. The CDR3 reads CATSRDPQETQYF. The bases are TGTGCCACCAGCAGAGATCCCCAAGAGACCCAGTACTTC.